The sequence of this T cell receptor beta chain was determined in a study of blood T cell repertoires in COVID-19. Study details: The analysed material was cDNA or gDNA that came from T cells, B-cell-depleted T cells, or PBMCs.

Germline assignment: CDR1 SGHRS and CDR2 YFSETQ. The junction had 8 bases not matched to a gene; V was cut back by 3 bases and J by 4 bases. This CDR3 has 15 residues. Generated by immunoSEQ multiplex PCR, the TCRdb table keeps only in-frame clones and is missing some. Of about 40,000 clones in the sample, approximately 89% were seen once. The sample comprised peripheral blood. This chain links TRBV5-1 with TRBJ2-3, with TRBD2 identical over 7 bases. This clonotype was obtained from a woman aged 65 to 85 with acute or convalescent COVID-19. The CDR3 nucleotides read TGCGCCAGCAGCTGGAGAGGACTAGAAGCAGATACGCAGTATTTT. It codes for CASSWRGLEADTQYF.